The clone carrying this TCR beta chain was counted at least ten times. No antigen is known for it. The hyperthyroidism patients had all been newly diagnosed, and their disease duration was under 2 months. Their ages ranged from 18 to 65 years. Uncontrolled infection, other autoimmune disease, pregnancy and lactation each barred patients from inclusion. RNA transcripts provided the source from which TCR beta CDR3 regions were amplified. The TCR CDR3 first-round RT-PCR relied on the HTBI primer set. One entry per CDR3 protein results from TCRdb running MiXCR on the multiplex PCR reads. The sample carries roughly 420,000 distinct CDR3 sequences, approximately 15% recorded once. The CDR3 sequence is 18 residues long. In germline, CDR1 is SGHVS, CDR2 FQNEAQ. These data belong to a study of T cells in Graves' hyperthyroidism and ophthalmopathy. Study-level findings and limits: Ophthalmopathy and stable hyperthyroidism were separated by a 13 V-J model. Within blood appeared most thyroid clonotypes that had expanded above 0.001.

The sequenced sample consisted of blood. The TCR was taken from a woman younger than 35 with Graves' hyperthyroidism. The genes are TRBV7-8 and TRBJ2-5; 10 nucleotides line up with TRBD2. CDR3 sequence: CASLKGVAGGLVVETQYF. CDR3 nucleotides: TGTGCTAGCCTTAAAGGGGTAGCGGGGGGCTTAGTGGTTGAGACCCAGTACTTC.